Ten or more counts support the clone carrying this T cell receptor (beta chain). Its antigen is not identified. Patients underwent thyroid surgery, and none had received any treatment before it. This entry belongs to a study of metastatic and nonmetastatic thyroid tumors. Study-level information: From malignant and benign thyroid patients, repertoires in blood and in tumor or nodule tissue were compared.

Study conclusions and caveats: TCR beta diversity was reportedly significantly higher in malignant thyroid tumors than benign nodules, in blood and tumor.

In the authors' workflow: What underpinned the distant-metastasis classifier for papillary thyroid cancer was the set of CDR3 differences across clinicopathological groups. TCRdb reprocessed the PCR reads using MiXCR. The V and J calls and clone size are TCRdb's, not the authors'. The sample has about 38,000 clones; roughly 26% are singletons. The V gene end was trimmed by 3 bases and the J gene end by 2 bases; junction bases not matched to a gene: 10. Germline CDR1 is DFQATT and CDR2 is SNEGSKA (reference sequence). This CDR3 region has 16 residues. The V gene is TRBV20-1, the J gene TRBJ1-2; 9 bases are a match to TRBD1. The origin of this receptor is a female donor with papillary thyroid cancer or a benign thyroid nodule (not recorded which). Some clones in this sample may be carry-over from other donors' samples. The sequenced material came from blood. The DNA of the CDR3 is TGCAGTGCTAGTCGTTCGGGACAGGGAATCAACTATGGCTACACCTTC. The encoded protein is CSASRSGQGINYGYTF.